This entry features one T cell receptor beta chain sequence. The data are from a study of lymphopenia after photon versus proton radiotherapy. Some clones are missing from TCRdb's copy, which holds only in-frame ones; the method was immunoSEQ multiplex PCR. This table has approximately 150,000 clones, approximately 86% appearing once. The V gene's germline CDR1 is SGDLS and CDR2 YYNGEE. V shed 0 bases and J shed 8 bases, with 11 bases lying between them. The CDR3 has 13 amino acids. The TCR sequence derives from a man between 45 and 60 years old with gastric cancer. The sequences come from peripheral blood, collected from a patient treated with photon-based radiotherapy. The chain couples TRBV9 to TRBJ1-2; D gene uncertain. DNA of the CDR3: TGTGCCAGCAGCGTAGACGGCTTGAAAGGCTACACCTTC. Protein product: CASSVDGLKGYTF.